The rows below give T cell receptor beta chains drawn from one sample of a study of regulatory T cells in long-lasting Graves disease. MiXCR, run by TCRdb on the multiplex PCR reads, gives a single entry per CDR3 protein. The sample lists roughly 500,000 distinct CDR3 sequences, roughly 12% occurring once. The sample was also reused in another study, on T cells in Graves' hyperthyroidism and ophthalmopathy.

Here the sequenced sample was peripheral blood mononuclear cells (PBMCs), taken at new diagnosis, from a patient treated with antithyroid drugs. The receptors derive from a man aged 30 to 45 with Graves disease. CDR3s include the opening cysteine and the closing phenylalanine or tryptophan. D genes are given only for firm matches. Expanded clones are given a class, and other clones once, few, many or no size at all.

CDR3	DNA	J	V	size	D
CASSLDLDHEQFF	TGTGCCAGCAGCTTAGACCTAGATCATGAGCAGTTCTTC	TRBJ2-1	TRBV11-3	many	.
CSVSGEGVYEQYF	TGCAGTGTATCTGGGGAAGGGGTCTACGAGCAGTACTTC	TRBJ2-7	TRBV20-1	many	.
CSARDRRTYSNSPLHF	TGCAGTGCTAGAGATCGTCGGACCTATTCGAATTCACCCCTCCACTTT	TRBJ1-6	TRBV20-1	few	.
CASSPEKGTGELFF	TGTGCCAGCAGCCCGGAGAAGGGCACCGGGGAGCTGTTTTTT	TRBJ2-2	TRBV7-9	many	.
CASRYPQRGSSYNEQFF	TGTGCCAGCAGGTATCCCCAAAGGGGGAGCTCCTACAATGAGCAGTTCTTC	TRBJ2-1	TRBV6-1	many	.
CSVAKQGTGTDTQYF	TGCAGCGTGGCGAAACAGGGGACCGGCACAGATACGCAGTATTTT	TRBJ2-3	TRBV29-1	.	TRBD1
CSAQDRGGTGELFF	TGCAGTGCCCAGGACAGGGGGGGCACCGGGGAGCTGTTTTTT	TRBJ2-2	TRBV20-1	.	TRBD1
CSARGRVLGTDTQYF	TGCAGTGCTAGAGGGAGGGTTTTAGGCACAGATACGCAGTATTTT	TRBJ2-3	TRBV20-1	few	.
CASSEVGAGQNYEQYF	TGCGCCAGCAGTGAAGTTGGAGCGGGTCAAAACTACGAGCAGTACTTC	TRBJ2-7	TRBV10-1	many	.
CASSSSGRLSDTQYF	TGTGCCAGCAGTTCTAGTGGGAGGCTCTCAGATACGCAGTATTTT	TRBJ2-3	TRBV27	many	.
CASRENGANVLTF	TGTGCCAGCAGGGAGAACGGGGCCAACGTCCTGACTTTC	TRBJ2-6	TRBV27	.	.
CASSLLWGKLAKNIQYF	TGTGCCAGCAGCTTATTGTGGGGAAAGCTAGCCAAAAACATTCAGTACTTC	TRBJ2-4	TRBV7-2	many	.
CSVQGAWGGELFF	TGCAGCGTCCAGGGGGCATGGGGCGGGGAGCTGTTTTTT	TRBJ2-2	TRBV29-1	.	TRBD1
CAWSDRVLNTEAFF	TGTGCCTGGAGTGACAGGGTACTGAACACTGAAGCTTTCTTT	TRBJ1-1	TRBV30	.	.
CASSFRDPYNEQFF	TGTGCCAGCAGTTTCCGGGACCCCTACAATGAGCAGTTCTTC	TRBJ2-1	TRBV27	many	.
CASSVASGQGTEQFF	TGTGCCAGCAGCGTAGCTTCAGGACAGGGAACCGAGCAGTTCTTC	TRBJ2-1	TRBV9	many	TRBD1
CASPARYNEQFF	TGTGCCAGCCCCGCCCGTTACAATGAGCAGTTCTTC	TRBJ2-1	TRBV27	many	.
CASSDPAQGGELFF	TGTGCCAGCAGCGACCCCGCCCAGGGCGGGGAGCTGTTTTTT	TRBJ2-2	TRBV7-6	few	.
CASSRAGLYEQYF	TGTGCCAGTAGTCGGGCAGGCCTCTACGAGCAGTACTTC	TRBJ2-7	TRBV19	many	.
CSARGRRAGNQPQHF	TGCAGTGCTAGAGGAAGACGGGCAGGGAATCAGCCCCAGCATTTT	TRBJ1-5	TRBV20-1	many	.
CAWRAVTLTEAFF	TGTGCCTGGAGGGCGGTTACACTAACTGAAGCTTTCTTT	TRBJ1-1	TRBV30	many	.
CSARDRLRGTGELFF	TGCAGTGCTAGAGATCGTCTTAGGGGCACCGGGGAGCTGTTTTTT	TRBJ2-2	TRBV20-1	many	.
CASSPRTSPKQYF	TGCGCCAGCAGCCCGCGGACTAGCCCCAAGCAGTACTTC	TRBJ2-7	TRBV5-1	many	TRBD2
CASSLPGQAQETQYF	TGTGCCAGCAGTTTACCGGGACAGGCCCAAGAGACCCAGTACTTC	TRBJ2-5	TRBV12-3/TRBV12-4	many	TRBD1
CASSYFSGRDNEQFF	TGTGCCAGCAGTTACTTTAGCGGGAGAGACAATGAGCAGTTCTTC	TRBJ2-1	TRBV6-5	many	TRBD2
CASSEASTDNSPLHF	TGTGCCAGCAGTGAAGCGTCCACAGATAATTCACCCCTCCACTTT	TRBJ1-6	TRBV2	many	.
CASIRGWIYEQYF	TGTGCCAGCATCCGGGGATGGATCTACGAGCAGTACTTC	TRBJ2-7	TRBV6-2/TRBV6-3	few	.
CSVVGGIPPTDTQYF	TGCAGCGTTGTTGGGGGGATACCACCCACAGATACGCAGTATTTT	TRBJ2-3	TRBV29-1	many	.
CASSSSLGQRVRETQYF	TGTGCCAGCAGCTCCTCTTTGGGACAGCGCGTGCGAGAGACCCAGTACTTC	TRBJ2-5	TRBV7-2	many	TRBD1
CATSRAGTEAFF	TGTGCCACCAGCAGAGCAGGCACTGAAGCTTTCTTT	TRBJ1-1	TRBV15	many	.
CASSQDRRIAGQGAGEQYF	TGCGCCAGCAGCCAAGACCGCAGGATTGCGGGACAGGGGGCTGGCGAGCAGTACTTC	TRBJ2-7	TRBV4-1	.	TRBD1
CASSVEGGALYEQYF	TGTGCCAGCAGCGTAGAAGGGGGGGCGCTGTACGAGCAGTACTTC	TRBJ2-7	TRBV9	few	.
CASSRASRVGGELFF	TGTGCCAGCAGCCGTGCTTCTAGGGTCGGCGGGGAGCTGTTTTTT	TRBJ2-2	TRBV7-9	.	.
CASGFFGTSGYTF	TGTGCTAGTGGTTTTTTCGGGACAAGTGGCTACACCTTC	TRBJ1-2	TRBV12-5	many	.
CASSYGTGVKYF	TGTGCCAGCAGTTACGGGACAGGTGTTAAGTACTTC	TRBJ2-7	TRBV6-2/TRBV6-3	many	TRBD1
CASRGENEQFF	TGTGCCAGCAGGGGGGAGAATGAGCAGTTCTTC	TRBJ2-1	TRBV2	many	.
CASSPVGWAEGVSTEAFF	TGTGCCAGTAGTCCTGTAGGATGGGCCGAGGGGGTGAGCACTGAAGCTTTCTTT	TRBJ1-1	TRBV19	many	.
CAIRADRGPMGTEAFF	TGTGCCATCAGGGCAGACAGGGGCCCAATGGGCACTGAAGCTTTCTTT	TRBJ1-1	TRBV10-3	many	TRBD1
CASSLGRGRSYEQYF	TGTGCCAGCAGCTTAGGGAGGGGACGGTCCTACGAGCAGTACTTC	TRBJ2-7	TRBV11-2	many	.
CASSAEQGTPLHF	TGTGCCAGCAGCGCAGAACAGGGGACACCCCTCCACTTT	TRBJ1-6	TRBV9	.	TRBD1
CASLLTGGGNTEAFF	TGTGCCAGCCTTTTGACCGGGGGTGGGAACACTGAAGCTTTCTTT	TRBJ1-1	TRBV19	.	.
CASSLLPSTDTQYF	TGTGCCAGCAGCCTCCTCCCTAGCACAGATACGCAGTATTTT	TRBJ2-3	TRBV11-2	many	.
CASSEQTSGRVYEQYF	TGTGCCAGCAGCGAGCAGACTAGCGGGCGGGTTTACGAGCAGTACTTC	TRBJ2-7	TRBV7-2	many	TRBD2
CASSYSAGSYEQYF	TGTGCCAGCAGTTACTCGGCGGGTTCCTACGAGCAGTACTTC	TRBJ2-7	TRBV6-2/TRBV6-3	few	.
CASSEGQGGNSPLHF	TGTGCCAGCTCAGAGGGACAGGGTGGAAATTCACCCCTCCACTTT	TRBJ1-6	TRBV18	few	TRBD1
CASSLTFTGSYEQYF	TGTGCCAGCAGCTTAACTTTCACTGGTTCCTACGAGCAGTACTTC	TRBJ2-7	TRBV7-9	many	.
CASSSIPDQETQYF	TGTGCCAGCAGTTCTATACCGGATCAAGAGACCCAGTACTTC	TRBJ2-5	TRBV6-2/TRBV6-3	few	.
CASAAGDSFYNEQFF	TGTGCCAGCGCGGCCGGGGACAGCTTTTACAATGAGCAGTTCTTC	TRBJ2-1	TRBV19	few	TRBD1
CASSLGVRGEQFF	TGTGCCAGCAGCTTAGGGGTGAGGGGTGAGCAGTTCTTC	TRBJ2-1	TRBV7-2	many	.
CSALGNTEAFF	TGCAGTGCTTTGGGGAACACTGAAGCTTTCTTT	TRBJ1-1	TRBV20-1	few	.
CATSVDTDTQYF	TGTGCCACCAGTGTAGACACAGATACGCAGTATTTT	TRBJ2-3	TRBV24-1	many	.
CASSIVGTNTGELFF	TGTGCCAGTAGTATAGTAGGCACGAACACCGGGGAGCTGTTTTTT	TRBJ2-2	TRBV19	once	.
CAISDEIRTSGSTDTQYF	TGTGCCATCAGTGATGAGATAAGGACTAGCGGGAGCACAGATACGCAGTATTTT	TRBJ2-3	TRBV10-3	.	TRBD2
CASSQRDIYETQYF	TGCGCCAGCAGCCAAAGGGACATCTACGAGACCCAGTACTTC	TRBJ2-5	TRBV4-1	.	.
CASSSRDRGLYGYTF	TGTGCCAGCAGCTCCCGGGACAGGGGCCTCTATGGCTACACCTTC	TRBJ1-2	TRBV7-9	few	TRBD1